The rows below give T cell receptor beta chains drawn from one sample of a study of blood T cell repertoires in COVID-19. TCRdb keeps only in-frame clones here, not all; method: immunoSEQ multiplex PCR. The data contain some 390,000 clones, around 87% of them singletons. The sample was peripheral blood. Receptors originate from a woman aged 60-75 years with COVID-19, enrolled during active disease. The CDR3 runs from the conserved cysteine through the conserved F or W. A D gene is named only where the DNA matches it firmly. The size of a clone is reported for some rows only, either as once, few or many, or as a class for expanded clones.

>NA|TRBJ2-3|NA|TRBV10-1
CATAQRSTDTQYF
TGCGCCACGGCGCAGCGTAGCACAGATACGCAGTATTTT
>TRBD1|TRBJ2-1|NA|TRBV19
CASSQYTGTVNYEQFF
TGTGCCAGTAGTCAATATACCGGGACAGTAAACTATGAGCAGTTCTTC
>NA|TRBJ1-2|few|TRBV4-1
CASSQAVWGRSDGYTF
TGCGCCAGCAGCCAAGCCGTTTGGGGGAGGAGCGATGGCTACACCTTC
>NA|TRBJ2-7|NA|TRBV2
CASSGRGGKYEQYF
TGTGCCAGCAGTGGGCGGGGTGGAAAGTACGAGCAGTACTTC
>NA|TRBJ1-5|NA|TRBV2
CASSDKRGGGLGNQPQHF
TGTGCCAGCAGTGATAAACGTGGAGGAGGTTTGGGCAATCAGCCCCAGCATTTT
>NA|TRBJ1-3|NA|TRBV5-1
CASSFRGEGYGNTIYF
TGCGCCAGCAGCTTCAGGGGAGAGGGATATGGAAACACCATATATTTT
>NA|TRBJ1-2|NA|TRBV7-2
CASSRSGGVYGYTF
TGTGCCAGCAGCCGGTCGGGAGGTGTCTATGGCTACACCTTC
>NA|TRBJ1-4|NA|TRBV7-6
CASSSGQLTNEKLFF
TGTGCCAGCAGCTCCGGACAGTTAACTAATGAAAAACTGTTTTTT
>NA|TRBJ2-7|NA|TRBV7-3
CASSLSSQGIMQYF
TGTGCCAGCAGCTTATCATCACAGGGAATTATGCAGTACTTC
>NA|TRBJ1-2|few|TRBV6-5
CASSYRGDYTF
TGTGCCAGCAGTTACAGGGGTGACTACACCTTC
>TRBD1|TRBJ1-1|NA|TRBV5-5
CASSLGPQGAPNTEAFF
TGTGCCAGCAGCTTGGGTCCACAGGGGGCTCCAAACACTGAAGCTTTCTTT
>TRBD1|TRBJ1-2|NA|TRBV30
CAWRAPGTGYGYTF
TGTGCCTGGAGGGCCCCCGGGACAGGCTATGGCTACACCTTC
>NA|TRBJ2-7|NA|TRBV11-2
CASSLEGAVYEQYF
TGTGCCAGCAGCTTAGAAGGGGCAGTGTACGAGCAGTACTTC
>TRBD1|TRBJ2-7|NA|TRBV6-2/TRBV6-3
CASSTVWGQGRDEQYF
TGTGCCAGCAGTACCGTCTGGGGACAGGGACGGGACGAGCAGTACTTC
>NA|TRBJ2-4|NA|TRBV5-1
CASSLDREYGIQYF
TGCGCCAGCAGCTTGGACAGGGAATACGGCATTCAGTACTTC
>TRBD1|TRBJ1-2|NA|TRBV7-8
CASSSGTAYGYTF
TGTGCCAGCAGCTCCGGGACAGCCTATGGCTACACCTTC
>TRBD1|TRBJ2-3|NA|TRBV2
CASNRGQSTDTQYF
TGTGCCAGCAATAGGGGGCAAAGCACAGATACGCAATATTTT
>NA|TRBJ1-1|NA|TRBV19
CASSSLGGADTEAFF
TGTGCCAGTAGTTCCCTGGGGGGGGCGGACACTGAAGCTTTCTTT
>NA|TRBJ2-2|NA|TRBV6-4
CASSDSRQAGTGELFF
TGTGCCAGCAGTGACTCCCGACAGGCGGGCACCGGGGAGCTGTTTTTT
>NA|TRBJ1-2|NA|TRBV5-6
CASSLARLLIGGGYTF
TGTGCCAGCAGCTTGGCCCGCCTTCTTATAGGGGGTGGCTACACCTTC
>NA|TRBJ2-7|NA|TRBV28
CASSLPTGDEQYF
TGTGCCAGCAGTTTGCCCACAGGCGACGAGCAGTACTTC
>TRBD2|TRBJ2-7|NA|TRBV25-1
CASSESGGAVRSYEQYF
TGTGCCAGCAGTGAATCGGGGGGGGCGGTGAGGTCCTACGAGCAGTACTTC
>NA|TRBJ2-7|once|TRBV5-1
CASSLTGTSAYEQYF
TGCGCCAGCAGCTTGACCGGGACATCCGCCTACGAGCAGTACTTC
>NA|TRBJ2-5|NA|TRBV5-1
CASSLVGGETQYF
TGCGCCAGCAGCTTGGTAGGGGGAGAGACCCAGTACTTC
>NA|TRBJ1-4|NA|TRBV5-1
CASSLGRFNEKLFF
TGCGCCAGCAGCTTGGGCAGATTTAATGAAAAACTGTTTTTT
>TRBD1|TRBJ1-1|NA|TRBV5-1
CASSNEGQMTEAFF
TGCGCCAGCAGCAACGAGGGACAGATGACTGAAGCTTTCTTT
>NA|TRBJ1-6|NA|TRBV6-5
CASTRFMDNSPLHF
TGTGCCAGCACCAGGTTTATGGATAATTCACCCCTCCACTTT
>TRBD2|TRBJ2-5|NA|TRBV5-1
CASSHAGGQETQYF
TGCGCCAGCAGCCACGCGGGGGGCCAAGAGACCCAGTACTTC
>TRBD2|TRBJ2-3|NA|TRBV7-3
CASSLIAGATDTQYF
TGTGCCAGCAGCTTAATAGCGGGCGCTACAGATACGCAGTATTTT
>NA|TRBJ2-7|NA|TRBV27
CASSLGAGTGYEQYF
TGTGCCAGCAGTTTAGGGGCGGGGACGGGCTACGAGCAGTACTTC
>TRBD1|TRBJ1-1|once|TRBV11-2
CASSLRQGAFF
TGTGCCAGCAGTCTAAGACAGGGGGCTTTCTTT
>NA|TRBJ1-6|NA|TRBV5-5
CASSSEGSGVGGNSPLHF
TGTGCCAGCAGCTCTGAGGGTTCGGGGGTCGGGGGTAATTCACCCCTCCACTTT
>NA|TRBJ1-1|NA|TRBV6-6
CASSYGLGQGSTEAFF
TGTGCCAGCAGTTACGGGCTTGGCCAGGGGAGCACTGAAGCTTTCTTT
>TRBD1|TRBJ1-5|few|TRBV7-9
CATDTGTGGFRNQPQHF
TGTGCCACTGATACCGGGACAGGGGGCTTTAGGAATCAGCCCCAGCATTTT
>TRBD2|TRBJ2-7|NA|TRBV28
CASSWGGLGYEQYF
TGTGCCAGCAGTTGGGGGGGTCTAGGCTACGAGCAGTACTTC
>TRBD1|TRBJ1-4|once|TRBV5-5
CASSAFSGTVNEKLFF
TGTGCCAGCAGCGCCTTCTCCGGGACAGTTAATGAAAAACTGTTTTTT
>NA|TRBJ1-4|NA|TRBV19
CASSMGPASTNEKLFF
TGTGCCAGTAGTATGGGGCCCGCCTCAACTAATGAAAAACTGTTTTTT
>TRBD1|TRBJ1-1|NA|TRBV5-1
CASSQGTVNTEAFF
TGCGCCAGCAGCCAGGGGACAGTGAACACTGAAGCTTTCTTT
>NA|TRBJ1-6|NA|TRBV5-1
CASSLVDSPLHF
TGCGCCAGCAGCTTAGTAGATTCACCCCTCCACTTT
>TRBD1|TRBJ2-5|NA|TRBV9
CASSVGSGQGFETQYF
TGTGCCAGCAGCGTAGGGTCGGGACAGGGTTTCGAGACCCAGTACTTC
>NA|TRBJ1-5|NA|TRBV30
CAWSMGPSPGQPQHF
TGTGCCTGGAGTATGGGGCCCTCTCCCGGGCAGCCCCAGCATTTT
>TRBD2|TRBJ2-3|once|TRBV11-2
CASSPAGTDTQYF
TGTGCCAGCAGCCCAGCGGGGACAGATACGCAGTATTTT
>TRBD1|TRBJ2-3|NA|TRBV6-1
CASSALTGTGLLDTQYF
TGTGCCAGCAGTGCCCTTACCGGGACAGGGCTGTTAGATACGCAGTATTTT
>TRBD1|TRBJ1-6|NA|TRBV2
CASSVQGAYNSPLHF
TGTGCCAGCAGTGTGCAGGGGGCTTATAATTCACCCCTCCACTTT
>NA|TRBJ1-3|NA|TRBV6-5
CASSKGTGNTIYF
TGTGCCAGCAGTAAGGGGACTGGAAACACCATATATTTT
>NA|TRBJ1-1|NA|TRBV12-3/TRBV12-4
CASSLPTAEAFF
TGTGCCAGCAGTCTCCCGACAGCTGAAGCTTTCTTT
>TRBD1|TRBJ2-7|NA|TRBV5-8
CASSLRGTGVAYEQYF
TGTGCCAGCAGCTTGCGGGGGACAGGGGTCGCCTACGAGCAGTACTTC
>TRBD1|TRBJ1-1|NA|TRBV2
CASTRQGSNTEAFF
TGTGCCAGCACCCGACAGGGATCGAACACTGAAGCTTTCTTT
>TRBD1|TRBJ1-2|NA|TRBV30
CAWSRTGNYGYTF
TGTGCCTGGAGTCGGACAGGGAACTATGGCTACACCTTC